Detailed here is one T cell receptor beta chain. This sample was included in a study of blood T cell repertoires in COVID-19. TCRdb's table, derived via immunoSEQ multiplex PCR, lists solely in-frame clones and lacks some. The sample includes about 130,000 clones, approximately 83% of them seen just once. The sample was peripheral blood. This clonotype was sampled from a woman aged 50 to 65 who had recovered from COVID-19.

The chain's CDR3 is CASSLEGLDFETQYF. In DNA form, the CDR3 reads TGTGCCAGCAGCCTGGAGGGACTAGATTTCGAGACGCAGTATTTT. The rearrangement links TRBV5-8 to TRBJ2-3, with TRBD2 matching over 8 bases. Germline loops: CDR1 SGHTS, CDR2 YDEGEE. After removal of 4 bases from V and 9 bases from J, the junction contained 13 bases not matched to a gene. The CDR3 runs to 15 residues.